This TCR beta chain came from a study of blood T cell repertoires in COVID-19. Original processing methods: Amplification of reference gene primers provided the estimated nucleated cell counts. Only in-frame clones appear in the TCRdb table, and some are missing; sequencing was by immunoSEQ multiplex PCR. D and trimming were read from the DNA, whereas the V and J calls and clone size are those reported in that table. The sample records some 83,000 clones, about three quarters being singletons. This clone was seen more than once but under ten times. Germline CDR1 MNHEY, CDR2 SVGAGI. This CDR3 comprises 15 residues. The V and J ends lost 2 bases and 8 bases, in that order; junction bases with no gene match: 8.

The chain couples TRBV6-5 to TRBJ1-4; 7 nucleotides line up with TRBD1. The sample comprised peripheral blood. The source is an elderly woman with acute or convalescent COVID-19. The CDR3 DNA reads as TGTGCCAGCAGTTACGGAGGGGGCGCGTGGGAAAAACTGTTTTTT. This codes for CASSYGGGAWEKLFF.